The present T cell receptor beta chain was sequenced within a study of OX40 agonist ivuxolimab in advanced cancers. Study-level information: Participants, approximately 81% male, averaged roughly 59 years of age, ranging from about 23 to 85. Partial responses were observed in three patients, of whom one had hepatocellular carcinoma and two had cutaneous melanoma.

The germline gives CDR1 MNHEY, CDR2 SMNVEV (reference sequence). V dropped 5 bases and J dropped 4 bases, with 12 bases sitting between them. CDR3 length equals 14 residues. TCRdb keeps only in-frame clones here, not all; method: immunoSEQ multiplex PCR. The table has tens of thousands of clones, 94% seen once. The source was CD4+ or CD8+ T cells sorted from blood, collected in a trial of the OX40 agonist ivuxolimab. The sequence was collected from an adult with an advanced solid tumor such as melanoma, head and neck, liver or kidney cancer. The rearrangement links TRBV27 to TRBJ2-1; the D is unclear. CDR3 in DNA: TGTGCCAGCAGTCAACTCGGTAGTTACAATGAGCAGTTCTTC. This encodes CASSQLGSYNEQFF.